This TCR beta chain was sequenced for a study of blood T cell repertoires in COVID-19. Study overall: COVID-19 samples collected from the United States, Italy and Spain covered acute and convalescent phases.

Germline CDR1 and CDR2: MRHNA and SNTAGT. V shed 0 bases, J shed 5 bases, and the junction held 3 bases outside the gene matches. This CDR3 has 15 residues. How the authors handled the data: Amplification of reference gene primers was used by the study to estimate nucleated cell counts. Profiled with immunoSEQ multiplex PCR; TCRdb holds only in-frame clones, not every one. V and J calls and clone size are those listed in that table; D and trimming were worked out from the DNA. The sample contains about 140,000 clones, 79% of which appear only once. Specimen: peripheral blood. This TCR was sampled from a middle-aged man with active or convalescent COVID-19. V usage is TRBV6-4 and J usage is TRBJ2-1, with 8 positions matching TRBD2. The CDR3 spells CASSDSSGSNNEQFF. CDR3 nucleotide sequence: TGTGCCAGCAGTGACTCGAGCGGGAGCAACAATGAGCAGTTCTTC.